These T cell receptor beta chains were read from a single sample in a study of control samples from healthy donors and cancer patients. Generated by immunoSEQ multiplex PCR, the TCRdb table keeps only in-frame clones and is missing some. Here the sample spans roughly 23,000 clones, roughly four fifths being singletons. The sample taken for sequencing was PBMCs. These receptors were taken from a man aged 55 to 70 with head and neck cancer. Each CDR3 is given without its conserved first and last residue. A D gene is named only where the DNA matches it firmly.

D: .
V: TRBV5-6
J: TRBJ2-3
CDR3: ASSFIRYRTDTQY

D: TRBD2
V: TRBV30
J: TRBJ2-1
CDR3: AWSPSRGSGGDNEQF

D: TRBD2
V: TRBV11-2
J: TRBJ2-5
CDR3: ASSAGEKETQY

D: TRBD1
V: TRBV19
J: TRBJ2-5
CDR3: ASTPTGLRETQY

D: .
V: TRBV29-1
J: TRBJ2-2
CDR3: SVSRPENTGELF

D: .
V: TRBV27
J: TRBJ2-1
CDR3: ASSFSGQLYNEQF

D: .
V: TRBV6-5
J: TRBJ2-7
CDR3: ASSPASTDYEQY

D: TRBD1
V: TRBV11-2
J: TRBJ2-2
CDR3: ASSFPGQGSTGELF

D: .
V: TRBV29-1
J: TRBJ1-1
CDR3: SVEPKNTEAF

D: TRBD1
V: TRBV6-6
J: TRBJ1-2
CDR3: ASSSLRGRSYGYT

D: TRBD2
V: TRBV5-4
J: TRBJ2-5
CDR3: ASSSGLAIRETQY

D: .
V: TRBV9
J: TRBJ2-2
CDR3: ASSVAGGAGELF

D: .
V: TRBV5-1
J: TRBJ2-7
CDR3: ASSLGTAGEQY

D: .
V: TRBV7-9
J: TRBJ2-5
CDR3: ASSLAGGETQY

D: TRBD1
V: TRBV19
J: TRBJ1-1
CDR3: ASSAGTGEAF

D: TRBD2
V: TRBV19
J: TRBJ2-7
CDR3: ASKNSGLAGDGVQY

D: .
V: TRBV12-3/TRBV12-4
J: TRBJ1-1
CDR3: ASSSNRVTEAF

D: TRBD1
V: TRBV19
J: TRBJ1-1
CDR3: ASIQGYTEAF

D: TRBD1
V: TRBV7-2
J: TRBJ2-5
CDR3: ASSLALTGAGETQY

D: .
V: TRBV5-4
J: TRBJ2-2
CDR3: ASSLPQGGANTGELF

D: .
V: TRBV27
J: TRBJ2-3
CDR3: ASSLSVAGKWDTQY

D: TRBD1
V: TRBV19
J: TRBJ2-6
CDR3: ASRILGQGHSGANVLT

D: .
V: TRBV5-1
J: TRBJ1-3
CDR3: ASSQAGTQGNTIY

D: .
V: TRBV2
J: TRBJ1-6
CDR3: ASRTLSGSNSPLH

D: .
V: TRBV6-5
J: TRBJ1-1
CDR3: ASSYRKRAF

D: .
V: TRBV28
J: TRBJ1-4
CDR3: ASSLSKNEKLF

D: TRBD1
V: TRBV7-2
J: TRBJ2-3
CDR3: ASSVRGGTGSADTQY

D: TRBD2
V: TRBV4-3
J: TRBJ2-5
CDR3: ASSQDGTSGKETQY

D: .
V: TRBV5-1
J: TRBJ2-7
CDR3: ASSTQTDTYEQY

D: .
V: TRBV11-2
J: TRBJ1-5
CDR3: ASSLRSFRDLNNQPQH

D: TRBD2
V: TRBV4-1
J: TRBJ2-1
CDR3: ASSPGLAGDLFEQF

D: .
V: TRBV5-6
J: TRBJ1-1
CDR3: ASTLGTLNTEAF

D: .
V: TRBV5-1
J: TRBJ1-1
CDR3: ASSGVAGATEAF

D: .
V: TRBV18
J: TRBJ2-1
CDR3: ASSLTGGNEQF

D: .
V: TRBV6-2/TRBV6-3
J: TRBJ1-2
CDR3: ASSYSSRGDGYGYT

D: .
V: TRBV19
J: TRBJ2-7
CDR3: ACSSIEGTSYEQY

D: .
V: TRBV15
J: TRBJ1-1
CDR3: ATSRPESKAF

D: TRBD2
V: TRBV7-2
J: TRBJ2-7
CDR3: ASSFTLSGSSYEQY